This TCR beta chain was obtained from a study of blood T cell repertoires in COVID-19. Turning to the study itself: Samples of COVID-19 (acute and convalescent) were obtained from the United States, Italy and Spain. Sources were T cells, B-cell-depleted T cells, or PBMCs; the material itself was cDNA or gDNA.

The CDR3 is 14 amino acids. The germline V and J ends were trimmed by 6 bases and 0 bases, with 9 bases remaining between them. Germline lookup yields CDR1 LNHDA and CDR2 SQIVND (reference sequence). In the source study's methods: Reference gene primer amplification gave nucleated cell count estimates. Here immunoSEQ multiplex PCR was the method, and the copy in TCRdb shows in-frame clones only, minus some. V, J and clone size are those of that table, while D and trimming were read from the DNA. Altogether 200,000 to 250,000 clones are present, roughly 85% being singletons, with the ten largest covering around 3.3%.

The specimen was peripheral blood. The V gene is TRBV19, the J gene TRBJ1-3; TRBD1 might be the D (5 bases). The origin of this receptor is a woman over 75 with acute or convalescent COVID-19. The DNA of the CDR3 is TGTGCCAGTAGCCCGGGGGTCTCTGGAAACACCATATATTTT. It translates to CASSPGVSGNTIYF.